There are many counts of the clone carrying this T cell receptor beta chain. Antigen unknown. The CDR3 is 13 residues long. Germline-derived CDR1 and CDR2 are MNHEY and SVGEGT. Trimming took 5 bases from V and 7 from J; bases not matched to a gene: 6. RNA transcripts were the source from which TCR beta CDR3 regions were amplified. HTBI-primed RT-PCR formed the first round, and a multiplex PCR formed the second. TCRdb ran MiXCR on the multiplex PCR reads and lists one entry per CDR3 protein. The sample has about 210,000 distinct CDR3 sequences, roughly 29% seen once; the top ten hold approximately 9%. The data were obtained in a study of Graves' ophthalmopathy and Graves' hyperthyroidism. For the study at large: Prior to any treatment, peripheral blood was collected at the time of initial diagnosis. Overall study results and limits: The 13-signature model separated ophthalmopathy from stable hyperthyroidism at 85% to 90% sensitivity and around 77% specificity. Blood also carried most expanded thyroid clonotypes exceeding 0.001 frequency.

PBMCs originated in around 11 ml of fresh peripheral blood. Sequenced material: peripheral blood. The sequence came from a man aged 45-65 years with Graves' ophthalmopathy. The chain couples TRBV6-2 or TRBV6-3 to TRBJ1-2; 8 bases line up with TRBD1. The CDR3 region has the DNA TGTGCCAGCAGTAAGGACAGGGTCGGTGGCTACACCTTC. Its translation is CASSKDRVGGYTF.